Listed below are T cell receptor beta chains from one sample, sequenced in a study of T cells in Graves' hyperthyroidism and ophthalmopathy. From the multiplex PCR reads, TCRdb called clonotypes with MiXCR, one entry per CDR3 protein. The table has about 380,000 distinct CDR3 sequences, more than 12% seen once. What was sequenced was blood. These receptors came from a woman aged 30 to 39 with Graves' ophthalmopathy. CDR3s include the opening cysteine and the closing phenylalanine or tryptophan.

j_call: TRBJ1-2; v_call: TRBV30; cdr3_aa: CAWGPGYTF
j_call: TRBJ1-5; v_call: TRBV28; cdr3_aa: CASSPLTGKSNQPQHF
j_call: TRBJ1-6; v_call: TRBV15; cdr3_aa: CATSRDRAGGKSPLHF
j_call: TRBJ2-1; v_call: TRBV20-1; cdr3_aa: CSVVRGLAVGRVNEQFF
j_call: TRBJ1-1; v_call: TRBV16; cdr3_aa: CASSPRGTAAPEAFF
j_call: TRBJ2-7; v_call: TRBV11-3; cdr3_aa: CASSLRFGNGVFEQYF
j_call: TRBJ1-2; v_call: TRBV6-1; cdr3_aa: CATPQGEGYGYTF
j_call: TRBJ2-3; v_call: TRBV20-1; cdr3_aa: CSASPRRVSTDTQYF
j_call: TRBJ2-3; v_call: TRBV11-2; cdr3_aa: CASRRGLAGRSYTDTQYF
j_call: TRBJ1-3; v_call: TRBV9; cdr3_aa: CASTRSGNTIYF
j_call: TRBJ1-4; v_call: TRBV19; cdr3_aa: CASTRALQGEKLFF
j_call: TRBJ2-5; v_call: TRBV11-2; cdr3_aa: CASSWGTRASQETQYF
j_call: TRBJ1-2; v_call: TRBV4-1; cdr3_aa: CASSQDGRSYGYTF
j_call: TRBJ1-6; v_call: TRBV30; cdr3_aa: CAWSVSGQASPLHF
j_call: TRBJ1-3; v_call: TRBV5-1; cdr3_aa: CASSLGGVGSGNTIYF